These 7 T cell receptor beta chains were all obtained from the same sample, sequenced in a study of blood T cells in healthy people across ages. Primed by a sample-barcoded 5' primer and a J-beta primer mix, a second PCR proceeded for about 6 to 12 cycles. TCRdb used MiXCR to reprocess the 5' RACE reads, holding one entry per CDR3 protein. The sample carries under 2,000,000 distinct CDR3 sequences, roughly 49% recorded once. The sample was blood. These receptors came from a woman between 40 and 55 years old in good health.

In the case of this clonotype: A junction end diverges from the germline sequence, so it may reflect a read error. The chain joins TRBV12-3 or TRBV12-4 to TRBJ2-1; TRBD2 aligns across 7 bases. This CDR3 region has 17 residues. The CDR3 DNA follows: TGTGCTAGCAGTTTTGGGCTAGCGGCGAACTCCTACAATGAGCAGTTCTTC. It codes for CASSFGLAANSYNEQFF.

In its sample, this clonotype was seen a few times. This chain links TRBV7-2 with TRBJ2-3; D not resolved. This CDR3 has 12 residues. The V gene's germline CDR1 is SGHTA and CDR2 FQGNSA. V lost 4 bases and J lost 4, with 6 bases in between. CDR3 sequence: CASSWNADTQYF. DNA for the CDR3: TGTGCCAGCAGCTGGAATGCAGATACGCAGTATTTT.

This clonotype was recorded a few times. In DNA, the CDR3 is TGCAGCGCCAGAGCGGGGACTAGCACAGATACGCAGTATTTT. Its protein product is CSARAGTSTDTQYF. The V call is TRBV20-1, the J call TRBJ2-3; 7 nucleotides agree with TRBD2. Per germline, CDR1 DFQATT and CDR2 SNEGSKA (reference sequence). This CDR3 is 14 amino acids long.

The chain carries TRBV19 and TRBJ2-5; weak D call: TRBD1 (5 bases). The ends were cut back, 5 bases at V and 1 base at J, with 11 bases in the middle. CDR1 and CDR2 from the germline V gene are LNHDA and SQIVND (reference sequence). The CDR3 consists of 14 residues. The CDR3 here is CASSSRQTQETQYF. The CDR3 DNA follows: TGTGCCAGTAGTTCACGACAGACCCAAGAGACCCAGTACTTC. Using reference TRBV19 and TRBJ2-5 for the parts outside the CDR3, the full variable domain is DGGITQSPKYLFRKEGQNVTLSCEQNLNHDAMYWYRQDPGQGLRLIYYSQIVNDFQKGDIAEGYSVSREKKESFPLTVTSAQKNPTAFYLCASSSRQTQETQYFGPGTRLLVL.

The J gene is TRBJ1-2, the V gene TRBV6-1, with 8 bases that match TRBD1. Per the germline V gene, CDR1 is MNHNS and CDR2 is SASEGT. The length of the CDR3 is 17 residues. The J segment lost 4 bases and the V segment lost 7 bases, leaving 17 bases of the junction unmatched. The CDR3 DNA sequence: TGTGCCAGCACCCTGTCCAGAGACAGGGGTGGGAGCTATGGCTACACCTTC. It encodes CASTLSRDRGGSYGYTF.

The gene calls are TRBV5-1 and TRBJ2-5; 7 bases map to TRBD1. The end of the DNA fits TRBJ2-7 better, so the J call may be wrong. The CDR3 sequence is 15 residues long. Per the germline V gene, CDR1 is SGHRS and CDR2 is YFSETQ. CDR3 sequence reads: CASREDRRPRDEQYF. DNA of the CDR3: TGCGCCAGCAGAGAGGACAGGCGACCGCGAGACGAGCAGTACTTC.

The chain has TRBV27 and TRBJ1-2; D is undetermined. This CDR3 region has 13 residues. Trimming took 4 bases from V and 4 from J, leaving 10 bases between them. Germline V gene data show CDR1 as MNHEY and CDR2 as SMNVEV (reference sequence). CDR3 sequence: CASSSLTSYGYTF. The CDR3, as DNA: TGTGCCAGCAGTTCTCTGACCTCCTATGGCTACACCTTC.